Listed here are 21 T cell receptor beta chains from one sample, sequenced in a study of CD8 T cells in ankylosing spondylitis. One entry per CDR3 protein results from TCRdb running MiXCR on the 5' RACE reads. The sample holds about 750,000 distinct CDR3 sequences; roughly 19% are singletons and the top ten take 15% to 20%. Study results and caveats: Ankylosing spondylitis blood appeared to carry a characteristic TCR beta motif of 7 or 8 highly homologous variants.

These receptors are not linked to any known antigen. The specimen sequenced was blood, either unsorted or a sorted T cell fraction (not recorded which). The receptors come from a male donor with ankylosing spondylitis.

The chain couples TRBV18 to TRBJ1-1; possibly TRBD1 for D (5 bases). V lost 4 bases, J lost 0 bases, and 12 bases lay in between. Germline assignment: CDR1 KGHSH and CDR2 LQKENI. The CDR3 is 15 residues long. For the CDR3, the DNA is TGTGCCAGCTCACTAATCGACAGCCTGAACACTGAAGCTTTCTTT. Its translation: CASSLIDSLNTEAFF.

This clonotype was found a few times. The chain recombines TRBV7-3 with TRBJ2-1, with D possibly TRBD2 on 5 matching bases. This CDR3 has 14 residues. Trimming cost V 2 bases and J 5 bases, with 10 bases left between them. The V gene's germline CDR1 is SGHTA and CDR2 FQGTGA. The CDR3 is CASSLSSTHNEQFF. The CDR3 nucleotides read TGTGCCAGCAGCTTATCTAGCACCCACAATGAGCAGTTCTTC.

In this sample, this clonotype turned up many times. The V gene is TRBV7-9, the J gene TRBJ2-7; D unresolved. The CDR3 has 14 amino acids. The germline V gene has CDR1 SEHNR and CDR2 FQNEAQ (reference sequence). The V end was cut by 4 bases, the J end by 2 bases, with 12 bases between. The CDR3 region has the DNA TGTGCCAGCAGCTACTACCCCGCCACCTACGAGCAGTACTTC. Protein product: CASSYYPATYEQYF.

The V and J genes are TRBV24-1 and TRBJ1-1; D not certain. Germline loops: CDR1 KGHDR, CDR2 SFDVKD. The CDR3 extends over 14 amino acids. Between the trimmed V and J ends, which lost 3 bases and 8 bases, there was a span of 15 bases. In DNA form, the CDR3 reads TGTGCCACCAGTGATGGGCGACGGCCTAACGAAGCTTTCTTT. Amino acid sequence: CATSDGRRPNEAFF.

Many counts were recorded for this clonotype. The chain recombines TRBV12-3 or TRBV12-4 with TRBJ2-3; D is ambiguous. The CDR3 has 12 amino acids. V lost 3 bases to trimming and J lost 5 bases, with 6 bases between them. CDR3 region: CASSLVEDTQYF. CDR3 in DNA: TGTGCCAGCAGTTTGGTGGAAGATACGCAGTATTTT.

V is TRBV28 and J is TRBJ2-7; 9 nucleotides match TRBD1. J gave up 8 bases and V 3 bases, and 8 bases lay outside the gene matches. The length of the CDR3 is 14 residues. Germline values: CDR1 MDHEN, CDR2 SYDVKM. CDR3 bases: TGTGCCAGCAGTTTGGACAGGGGAGGTAGTAAGCAGTACTTC. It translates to CASSLDRGGSKQYF.

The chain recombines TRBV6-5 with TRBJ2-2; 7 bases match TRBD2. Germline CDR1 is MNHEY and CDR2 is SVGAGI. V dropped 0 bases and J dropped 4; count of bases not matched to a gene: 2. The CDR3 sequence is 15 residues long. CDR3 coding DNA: TGTGCCAGCAGTTACTCTACGGGGGGCACCGGGGAGCTGTTTTTT. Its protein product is CASSYSTGGTGELFF.

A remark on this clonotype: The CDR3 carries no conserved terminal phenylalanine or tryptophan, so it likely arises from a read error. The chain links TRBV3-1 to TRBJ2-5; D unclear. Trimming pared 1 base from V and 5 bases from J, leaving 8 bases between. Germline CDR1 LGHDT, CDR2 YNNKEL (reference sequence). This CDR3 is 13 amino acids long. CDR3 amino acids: CASSQVSAETQYL. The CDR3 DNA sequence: TGTGCCAGCAGCCAAGTGAGTGCGGAGACCCAGTACTTG.

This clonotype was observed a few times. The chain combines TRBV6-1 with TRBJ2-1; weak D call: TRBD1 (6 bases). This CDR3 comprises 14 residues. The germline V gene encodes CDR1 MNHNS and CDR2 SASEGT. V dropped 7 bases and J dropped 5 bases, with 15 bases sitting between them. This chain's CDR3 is CASTPQGHNNEQFF. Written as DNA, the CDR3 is TGTGCCAGCACGCCGCAGGGGCACAACAATGAGCAGTTCTTC.

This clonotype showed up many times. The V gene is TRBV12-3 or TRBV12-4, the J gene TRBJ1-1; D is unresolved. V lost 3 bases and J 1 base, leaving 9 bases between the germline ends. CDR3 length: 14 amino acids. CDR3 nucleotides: TGTGCCAGCAGTTTTGTTGTGGGGAACACTGAAGCTTTCTTT. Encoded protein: CASSFVVGNTEAFF.

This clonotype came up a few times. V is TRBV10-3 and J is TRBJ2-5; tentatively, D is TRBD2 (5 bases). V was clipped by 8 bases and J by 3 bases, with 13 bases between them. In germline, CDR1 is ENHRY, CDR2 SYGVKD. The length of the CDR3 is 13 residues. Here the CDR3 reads CAIGEGVEETQYF. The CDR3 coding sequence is TGTGCCATCGGAGAGGGAGTCGAAGAGACCCAGTACTTC.

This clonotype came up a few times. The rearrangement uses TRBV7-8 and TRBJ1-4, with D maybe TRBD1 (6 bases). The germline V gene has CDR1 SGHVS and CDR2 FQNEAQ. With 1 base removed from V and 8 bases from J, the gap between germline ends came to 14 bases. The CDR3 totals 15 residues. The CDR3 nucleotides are TGTGCCAGCAGCTTAGAAACAGGGAAAGAGGAAAAACTGTTTTTT. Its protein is CASSLETGKEEKLFF. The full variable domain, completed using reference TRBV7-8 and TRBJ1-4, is GAGVSQSPRYKVAKRGQDVALRCDPISGHVSLFWYQQALGQGPEFLTYFQNEAQLDKSGLPSDRFFAERPEGSVSTLKIQRTQQEDSAVYLCASSLETGKEEKLFFGSGTQLSVL.

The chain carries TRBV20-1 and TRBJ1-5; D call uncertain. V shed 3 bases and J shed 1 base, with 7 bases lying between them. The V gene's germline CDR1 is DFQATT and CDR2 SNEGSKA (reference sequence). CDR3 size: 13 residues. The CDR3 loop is CSASTGSNQPQHF. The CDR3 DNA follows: TGCAGTGCTAGTACGGGAAGCAATCAGCCCCAGCATTTT.

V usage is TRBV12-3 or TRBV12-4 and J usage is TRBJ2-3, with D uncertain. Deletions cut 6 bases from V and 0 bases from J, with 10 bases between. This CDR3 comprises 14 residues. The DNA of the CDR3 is TGTGCCAGCAGGCGCGCAGCTAGCACAGATACGCAGTATTTT. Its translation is CASRRAASTDTQYF.

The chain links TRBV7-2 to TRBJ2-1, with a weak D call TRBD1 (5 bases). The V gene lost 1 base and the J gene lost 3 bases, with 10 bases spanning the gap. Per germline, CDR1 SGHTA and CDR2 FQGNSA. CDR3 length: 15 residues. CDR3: CASSLDRSYYNEQFF. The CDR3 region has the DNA TGTGCCAGCAGCTTAGACAGGAGTTACTACAATGAGCAGTTCTTC.

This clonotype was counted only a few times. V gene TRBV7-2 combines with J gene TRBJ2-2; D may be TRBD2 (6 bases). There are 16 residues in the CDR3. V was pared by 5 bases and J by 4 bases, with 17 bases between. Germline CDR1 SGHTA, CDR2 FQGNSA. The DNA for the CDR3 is TGTGCCAGCAGCCCCGGGGGTGCTAGCATCACCGGGGAGCTGTTTTTT. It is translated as CASSPGGASITGELFF. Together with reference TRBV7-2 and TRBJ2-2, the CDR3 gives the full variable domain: GAGVSQSPSNKVTEKGKDVELRCDPISGHTALYWYRQSLGQGLEFLIYFQGNSAPDKSGLPSDRFSAERTGGSVSTLTIQRTQQEDSAVYLCASSPGGASITGELFFGEGSRLTVL.

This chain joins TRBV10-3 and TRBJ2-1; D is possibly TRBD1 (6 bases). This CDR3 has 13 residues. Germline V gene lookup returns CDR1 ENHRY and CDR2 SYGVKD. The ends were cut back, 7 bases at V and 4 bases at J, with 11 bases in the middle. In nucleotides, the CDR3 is TGTGCCATCATTGACAGGTTATACAATGAGCAGTTCTTC. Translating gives CAIIDRLYNEQFF.

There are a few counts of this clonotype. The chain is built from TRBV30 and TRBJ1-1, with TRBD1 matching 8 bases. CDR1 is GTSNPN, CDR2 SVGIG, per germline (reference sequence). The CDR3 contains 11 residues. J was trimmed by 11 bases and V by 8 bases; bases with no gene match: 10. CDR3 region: CALSGGSLAFF. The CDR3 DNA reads TGTGCCCTGTCAGGGGGCAGTTTGGCTTTCTTT.

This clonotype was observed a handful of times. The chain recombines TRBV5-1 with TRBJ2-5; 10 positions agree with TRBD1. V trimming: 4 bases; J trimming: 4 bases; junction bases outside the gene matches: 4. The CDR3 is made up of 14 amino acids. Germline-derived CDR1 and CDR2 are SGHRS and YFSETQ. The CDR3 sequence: CASSIGQGGETQYF. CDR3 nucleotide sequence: TGCGCCAGCAGCATAGGACAGGGGGGAGAGACCCAGTACTTC.

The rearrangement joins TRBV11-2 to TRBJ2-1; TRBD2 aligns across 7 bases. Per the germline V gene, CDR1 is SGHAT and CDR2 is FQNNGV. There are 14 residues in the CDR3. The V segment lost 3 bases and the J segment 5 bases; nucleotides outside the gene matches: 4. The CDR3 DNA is TGTGCCAGCAGCTTCGTTCTAGCGGACAATGAGCAGTTCTTC. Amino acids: CASSFVLADNEQFF. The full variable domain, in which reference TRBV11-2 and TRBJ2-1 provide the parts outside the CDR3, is EAGVAQSPRYKIIEKRQSVAFWCNPISGHATLYWYQQILGQGPKLLIQFQNNGVVDDSQLPKDRFSAERLKGVDSTLKIQPAKLEDSAVYLCASSFVLADNEQFFGPGTRLTVL.

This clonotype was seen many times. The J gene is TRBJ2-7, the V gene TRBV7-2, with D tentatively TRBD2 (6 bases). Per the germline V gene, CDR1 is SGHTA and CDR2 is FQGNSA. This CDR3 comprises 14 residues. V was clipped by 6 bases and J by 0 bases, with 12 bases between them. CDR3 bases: TGTGCCAGCAGTTTCGGGGGAAGCTCCTACGAGCAGTACTTC. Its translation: CASSFGGSSYEQYF.